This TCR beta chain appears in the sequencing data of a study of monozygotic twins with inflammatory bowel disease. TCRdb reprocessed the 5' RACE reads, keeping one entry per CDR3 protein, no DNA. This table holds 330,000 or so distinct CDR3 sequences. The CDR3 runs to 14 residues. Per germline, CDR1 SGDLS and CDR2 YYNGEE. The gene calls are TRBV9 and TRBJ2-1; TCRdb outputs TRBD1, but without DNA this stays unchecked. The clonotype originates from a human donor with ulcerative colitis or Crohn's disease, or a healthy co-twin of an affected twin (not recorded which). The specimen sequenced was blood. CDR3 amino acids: CASSLRTDENEQFF.